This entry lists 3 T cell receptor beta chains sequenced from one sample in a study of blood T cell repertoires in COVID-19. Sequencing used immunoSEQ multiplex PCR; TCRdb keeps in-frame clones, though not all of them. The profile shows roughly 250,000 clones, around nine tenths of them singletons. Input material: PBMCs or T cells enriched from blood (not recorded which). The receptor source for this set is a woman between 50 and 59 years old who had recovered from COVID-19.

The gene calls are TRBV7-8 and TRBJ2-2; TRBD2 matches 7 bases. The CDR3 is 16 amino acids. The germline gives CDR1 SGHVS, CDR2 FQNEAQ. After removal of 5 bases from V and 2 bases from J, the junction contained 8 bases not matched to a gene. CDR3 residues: CASSHWSGVNTGELFF. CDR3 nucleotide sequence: TGTGCCAGCAGCCACTGGAGCGGGGTAAACACCGGGGAGCTGTTTTTT.

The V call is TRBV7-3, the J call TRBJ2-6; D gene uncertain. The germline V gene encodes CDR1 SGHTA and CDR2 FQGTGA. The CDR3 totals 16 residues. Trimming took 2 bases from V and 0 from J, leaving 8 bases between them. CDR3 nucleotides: TGTGCCAGCAGCTTAGGGCAGTACTCTGGGGCCAACGTCCTGACTTTC. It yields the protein CASSLGQYSGANVLTF.

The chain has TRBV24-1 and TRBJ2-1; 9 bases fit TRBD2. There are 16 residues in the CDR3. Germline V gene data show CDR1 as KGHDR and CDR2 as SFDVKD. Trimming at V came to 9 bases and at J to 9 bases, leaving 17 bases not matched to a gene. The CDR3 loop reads CATSRTSASNWGEQFF. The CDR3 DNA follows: TGTGCCACCTCCCGGACTAGCGCGTCCAATTGGGGTGAGCAGTTCTTC.